The 10 T cell receptor beta chains listed next were all sequenced from one sample in a study of CD8 T cells in ankylosing spondylitis (dated by TCRdb to 2015 to 2018). Library creation used 5' RACE. Sequencing instrument: Illumina HiSeq 2500. The public reads were run again by TCRdb, first through fastp at Q25 and then through MiXCR, and only productive beta chains were kept. Each CDR3 protein gets just one entry, which takes the most common genes and DNA from the rows behind it. The sample table shows around 220,000 distinct CDR3 sequences, and under 12% are seen once. About a fifth of the sample belongs to the ten largest clones. The specimen sequenced was blood, either unsorted or a sorted T cell fraction (not recorded which). These receptors all stem from a male donor with ankylosing spondylitis or in good health (not recorded which).

Regarding this clonotype: A much larger clonotype is one base distant, so this may be a read error. The chain is built from TRBV3-1 and TRBJ2-7, with D possibly being TRBD2 (6 bases). CDR1 and CDR2 from the germline V gene are LGHDT and YNNKEL (reference sequence). This CDR3 has 14 amino acids. V was cut by 6 bases and J by 2 bases, with 14 bases left in between. The CDR3 loop is CASRPGSTTYEQYF. DNA for the CDR3: TGTGCCAGCAGGCCCGGGAGCACCACCTACGAGCAGTACTTC.

This clonotype was seen just once. This clone may be a read error of a much larger clone one base away. V usage is TRBV20-1 and J usage is TRBJ1-1, with 7 bases fitting TRBD1. V lost 3 bases and J lost 4; bases outside the gene matches: 8. Germline-derived CDR1 and CDR2 are DFQATT and SNEGSKA (reference sequence). The CDR3 is 14 residues long. The CDR3 DNA reads TGCAGTGCTAGGGACAGGCCTTCGATCACTGAAGCTTTCTTT. Translation gives CSARDRPSITEAFF.

This clonotype was recorded at least ten times. V is TRBV27 and J is TRBJ1-5; TRBD1 might be the D (5 bases). This CDR3 has 15 amino acids. Trimming removed 3 bases at V and 7 bases at J, with 16 bases between. The germline V gene encodes CDR1 MNHEY and CDR2 SMNVEV (reference sequence). The CDR3 here is CASSLNSRGGQPQHF. The CDR3 DNA sequence: TGTGCCAGCAGTTTGAATTCGAGGGGAGGCCAGCCCCAGCATTTT.

DNA for the CDR3: TGTGCCAGCATGGGGGACAGGGGGACTGAAGCTTTCTTT. Translating gives CASMGDRGTEAFF. This sequence joins TRBV28 and TRBJ1-1; 11 nucleotides match TRBD1. This CDR3 region has 13 residues. Germline CDR1 MDHEN, CDR2 SYDVKM. V lost 7 bases to trimming and J lost 5 bases; unmatched junction nucleotides: 3.

The V call is TRBV7-3, the J call TRBJ2-7; D perhaps matches TRBD2 (6 bases). V was cut by 5 bases and J by 3 bases, with 17 bases left in between. The CDR3 sequence is 15 residues long. Looked up from germline, CDR1 is SGHTA and CDR2 is FQGTGA. CDR3 DNA sequence: TGTGCCAGCAGCCCCGGGACGGGAGATTACTACGAGCAGTACTTC. Amino acid sequence: CASSPGTGDYYEQYF. Together with reference TRBV7-3 and TRBJ2-7, the CDR3 gives the full variable domain: GAGVSQTPSNKVTEKGKYVELRCDPISGHTALYWYRQSLGQGPEFLIYFQGTGAADDSGLPNDRFFAVRPEGSVSTLKIQRTERGDSAVYLCASSPGTGDYYEQYFGPGTRLTVT.

V and J are TRBV27 and TRBJ1-1; 8 bases match TRBD1. The CDR3 runs 15 residues. From germline, CDR1 is MNHEY and CDR2 SMNVEV (reference sequence). The V gene end was trimmed by 3 bases and the J gene end by 4 bases; junction bases not matched to a gene: 7. The DNA for the CDR3 is TGTGCCAGCAGTTTTGAACAGGGGGGAGGCACTGAAGCTTTCTTT. Translation gives CASSFEQGGGTEAFF.

This clonotype has ten or more counts. This chain connects TRBV5-1 to TRBJ2-3, with TRBD2 as a possible D gene (6 bases). This CDR3 spans 16 amino acids. Trimming left V 6 bases short and J 0 bases short, with 17 bases between. Per the germline V gene, CDR1 is SGHRS and CDR2 is YFSETQ. The CDR3 here is CASTLGGRPSTDTQYF. The CDR3 DNA follows: TGCGCCAGCACTCTTGGAGGGCGCCCTAGCACAGATACGCAGTATTTT.

Many counts were recorded for this clonotype. This rearrangement joins TRBV7-9 to TRBJ2-5, with 8 nucleotides matching TRBD1. Per the germline V gene, CDR1 is SEHNR and CDR2 is FQNEAQ (reference sequence). CDR3 length: 13 residues. J lost 5 bases, V lost 3 bases, and 2 bases had no gene match. DNA for the CDR3: TGTGCCAGCAGCTTTACAGGGGGGGAGACCCAGTACTTC. Translating it yields CASSFTGGETQYF.

This clonotype was observed many times. The CDR3 region is CASSLLGVFQETQYF. In DNA, the CDR3 is TGTGCCAGCAGCCTCTTGGGGGTCTTCCAAGAGACCCAGTACTTC. V usage is TRBV14 and J usage is TRBJ2-5, with D perhaps assigned TRBD1 or TRBD2 (5 bases each). The V end was cut by 4 bases, the J end by 1 base, with 13 bases between. The CDR3 is 15 residues long. Germline assignment: CDR1 SGHDN and CDR2 FVKESK.

This clonotype was detected only a few times. V gene TRBV3-1 combines with J gene TRBJ2-7; TRBD1 might be the D (6 bases). Germline assignment: CDR1 LGHDT and CDR2 YNNKEL (reference sequence). The CDR3 is 15 amino acids. V was pared by 4 bases and J by 5 bases, with 18 bases between. The DNA for the CDR3 is TGTGCCAGCAGCCTCTGGGGGCAGAGGTCGGACGAGCAGTACTTC. The encoded protein is CASSLWGQRSDEQYF.